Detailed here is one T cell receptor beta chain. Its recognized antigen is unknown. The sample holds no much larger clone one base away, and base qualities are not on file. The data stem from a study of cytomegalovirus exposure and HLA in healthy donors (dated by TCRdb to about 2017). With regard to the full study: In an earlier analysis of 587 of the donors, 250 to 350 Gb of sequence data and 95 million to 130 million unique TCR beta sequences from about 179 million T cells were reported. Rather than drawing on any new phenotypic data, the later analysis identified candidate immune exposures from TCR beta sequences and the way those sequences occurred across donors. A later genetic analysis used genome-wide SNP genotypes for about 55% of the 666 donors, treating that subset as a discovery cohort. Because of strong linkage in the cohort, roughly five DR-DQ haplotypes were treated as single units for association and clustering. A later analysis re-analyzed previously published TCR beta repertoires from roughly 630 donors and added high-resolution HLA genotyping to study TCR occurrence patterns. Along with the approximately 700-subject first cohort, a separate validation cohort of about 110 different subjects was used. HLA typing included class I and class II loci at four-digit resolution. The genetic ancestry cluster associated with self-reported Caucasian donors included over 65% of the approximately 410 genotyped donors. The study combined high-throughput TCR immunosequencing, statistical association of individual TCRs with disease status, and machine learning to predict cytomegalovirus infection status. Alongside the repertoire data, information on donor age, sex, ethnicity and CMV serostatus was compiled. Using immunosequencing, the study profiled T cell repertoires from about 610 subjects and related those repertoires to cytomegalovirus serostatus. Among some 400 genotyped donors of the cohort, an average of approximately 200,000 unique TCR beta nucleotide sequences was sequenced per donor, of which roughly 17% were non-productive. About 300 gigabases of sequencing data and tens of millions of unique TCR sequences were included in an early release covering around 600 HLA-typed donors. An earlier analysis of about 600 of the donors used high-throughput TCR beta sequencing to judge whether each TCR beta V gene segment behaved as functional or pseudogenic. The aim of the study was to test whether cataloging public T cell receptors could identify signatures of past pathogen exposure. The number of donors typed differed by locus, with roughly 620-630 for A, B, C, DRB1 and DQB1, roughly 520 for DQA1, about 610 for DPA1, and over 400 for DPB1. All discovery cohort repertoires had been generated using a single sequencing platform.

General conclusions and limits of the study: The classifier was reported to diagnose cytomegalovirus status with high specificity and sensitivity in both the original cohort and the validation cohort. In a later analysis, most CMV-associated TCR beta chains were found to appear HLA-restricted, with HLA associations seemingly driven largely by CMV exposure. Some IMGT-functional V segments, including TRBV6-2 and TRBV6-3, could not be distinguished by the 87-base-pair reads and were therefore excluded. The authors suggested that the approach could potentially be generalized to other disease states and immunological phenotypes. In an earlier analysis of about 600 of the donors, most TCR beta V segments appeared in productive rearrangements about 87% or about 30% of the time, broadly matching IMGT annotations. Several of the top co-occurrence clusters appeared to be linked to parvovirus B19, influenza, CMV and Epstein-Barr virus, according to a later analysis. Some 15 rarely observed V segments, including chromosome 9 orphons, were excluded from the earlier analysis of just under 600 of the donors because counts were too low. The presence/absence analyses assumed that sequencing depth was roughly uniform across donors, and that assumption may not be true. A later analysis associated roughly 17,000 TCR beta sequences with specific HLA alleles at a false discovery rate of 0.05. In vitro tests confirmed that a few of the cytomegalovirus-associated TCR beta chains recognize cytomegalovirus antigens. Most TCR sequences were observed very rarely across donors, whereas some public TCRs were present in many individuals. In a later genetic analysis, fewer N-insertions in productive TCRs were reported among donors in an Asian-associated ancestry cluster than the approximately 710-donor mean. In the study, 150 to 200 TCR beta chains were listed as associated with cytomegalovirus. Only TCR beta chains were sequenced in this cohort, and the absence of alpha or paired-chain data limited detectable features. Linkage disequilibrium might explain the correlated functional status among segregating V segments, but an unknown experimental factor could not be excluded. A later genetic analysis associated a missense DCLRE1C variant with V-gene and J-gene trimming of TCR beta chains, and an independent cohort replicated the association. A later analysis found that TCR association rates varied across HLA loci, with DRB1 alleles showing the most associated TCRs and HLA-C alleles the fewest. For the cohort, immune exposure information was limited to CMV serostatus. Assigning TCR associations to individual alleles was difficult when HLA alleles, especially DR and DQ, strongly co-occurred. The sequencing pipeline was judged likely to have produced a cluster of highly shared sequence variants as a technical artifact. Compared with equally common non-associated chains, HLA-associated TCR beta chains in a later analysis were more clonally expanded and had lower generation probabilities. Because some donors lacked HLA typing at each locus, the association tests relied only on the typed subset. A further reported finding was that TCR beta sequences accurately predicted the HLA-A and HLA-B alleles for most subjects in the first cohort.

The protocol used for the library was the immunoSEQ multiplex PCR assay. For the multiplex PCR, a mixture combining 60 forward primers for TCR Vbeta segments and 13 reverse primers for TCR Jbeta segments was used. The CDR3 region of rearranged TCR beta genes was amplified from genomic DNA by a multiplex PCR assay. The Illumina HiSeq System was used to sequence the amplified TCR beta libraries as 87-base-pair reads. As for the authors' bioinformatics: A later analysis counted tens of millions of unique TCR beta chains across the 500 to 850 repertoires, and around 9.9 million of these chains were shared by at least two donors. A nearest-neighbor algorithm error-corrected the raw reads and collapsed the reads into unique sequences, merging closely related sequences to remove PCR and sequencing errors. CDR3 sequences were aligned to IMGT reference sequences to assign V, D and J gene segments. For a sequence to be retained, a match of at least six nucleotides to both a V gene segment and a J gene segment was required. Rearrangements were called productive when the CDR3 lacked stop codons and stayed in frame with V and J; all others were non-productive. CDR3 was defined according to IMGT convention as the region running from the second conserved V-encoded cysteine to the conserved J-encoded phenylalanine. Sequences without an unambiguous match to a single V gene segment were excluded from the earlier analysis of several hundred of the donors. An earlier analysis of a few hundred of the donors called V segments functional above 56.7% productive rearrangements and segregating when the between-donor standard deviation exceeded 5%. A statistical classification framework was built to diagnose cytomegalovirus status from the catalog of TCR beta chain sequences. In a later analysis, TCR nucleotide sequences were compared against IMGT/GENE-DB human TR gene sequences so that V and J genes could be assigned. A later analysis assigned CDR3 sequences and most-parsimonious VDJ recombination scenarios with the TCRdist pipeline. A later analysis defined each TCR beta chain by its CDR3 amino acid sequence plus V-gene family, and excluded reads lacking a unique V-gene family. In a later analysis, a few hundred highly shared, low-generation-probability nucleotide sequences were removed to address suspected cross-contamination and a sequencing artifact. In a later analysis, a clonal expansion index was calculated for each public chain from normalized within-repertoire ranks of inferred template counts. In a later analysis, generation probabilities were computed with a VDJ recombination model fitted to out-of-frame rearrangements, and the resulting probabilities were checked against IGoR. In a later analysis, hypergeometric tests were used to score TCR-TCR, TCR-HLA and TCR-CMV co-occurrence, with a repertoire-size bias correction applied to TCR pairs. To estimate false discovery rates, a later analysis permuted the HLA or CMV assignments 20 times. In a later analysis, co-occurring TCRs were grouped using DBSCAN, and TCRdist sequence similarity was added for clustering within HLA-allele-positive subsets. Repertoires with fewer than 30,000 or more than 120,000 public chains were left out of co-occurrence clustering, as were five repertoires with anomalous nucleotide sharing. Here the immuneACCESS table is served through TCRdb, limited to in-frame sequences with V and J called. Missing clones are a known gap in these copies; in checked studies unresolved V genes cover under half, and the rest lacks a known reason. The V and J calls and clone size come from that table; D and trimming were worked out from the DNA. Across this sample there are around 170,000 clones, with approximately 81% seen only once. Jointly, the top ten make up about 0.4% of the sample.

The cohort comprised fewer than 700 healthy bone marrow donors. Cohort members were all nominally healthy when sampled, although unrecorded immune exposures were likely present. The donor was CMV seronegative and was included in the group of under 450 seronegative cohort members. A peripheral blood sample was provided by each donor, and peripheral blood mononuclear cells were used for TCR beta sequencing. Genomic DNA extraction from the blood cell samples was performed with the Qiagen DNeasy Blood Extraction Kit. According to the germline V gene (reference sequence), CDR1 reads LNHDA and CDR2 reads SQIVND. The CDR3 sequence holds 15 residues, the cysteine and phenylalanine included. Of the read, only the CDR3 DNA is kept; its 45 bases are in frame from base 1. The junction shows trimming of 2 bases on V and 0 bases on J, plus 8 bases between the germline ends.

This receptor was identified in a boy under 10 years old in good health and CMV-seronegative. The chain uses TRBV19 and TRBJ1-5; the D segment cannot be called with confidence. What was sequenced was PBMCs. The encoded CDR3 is CASSIMRYSNQPQHF. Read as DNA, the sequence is TGTGCCAGTAGTATAATGAGATATAGCAATCAGCCCCAGCATTTT.